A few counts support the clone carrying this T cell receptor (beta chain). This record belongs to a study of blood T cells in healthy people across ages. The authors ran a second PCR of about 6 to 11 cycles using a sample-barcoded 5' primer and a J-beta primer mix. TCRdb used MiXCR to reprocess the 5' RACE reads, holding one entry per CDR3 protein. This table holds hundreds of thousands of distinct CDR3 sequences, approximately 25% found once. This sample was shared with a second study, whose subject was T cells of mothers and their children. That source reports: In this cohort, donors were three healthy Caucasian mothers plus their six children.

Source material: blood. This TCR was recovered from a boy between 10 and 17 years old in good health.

CDR3 protein: CAISESREERETQYF. The CDR3 bases are TGTGCCATCAGTGAGTCTCGGGAAGAACGAGAGACCCAGTACTTC. The V call is TRBV10-3, the J call TRBJ2-5; a possible D gene is TRBD2 (5 bases). The V gene's germline CDR1 is ENHRY and CDR2 SYGVKD. Trimming left V 0 bases short and J 4 bases short, with 12 bases between. The CDR3 extends over 15 amino acids.